Listed here are 2 T cell receptor beta chains from one sample, sequenced in a study of tumor and adjacent non-tumor tissue in lung cancer. This sample's RNA came from whole unsorted tissue. A modified ARM-PCR protocol with three rounds of nested PCR amplified TCRbeta. TCRdb re-called the multiplex PCR reads with MiXCR, one entry per CDR3 protein. The table records 75,000 to 95,000 distinct CDR3 sequences, about 67% of them present only once. Specimen: lung tumor tissue. These receptors originate from a man aged 55 to 70 with non-small cell lung cancer.

A note on this clonotype: This CDR3 fails to terminate in the conserved phenylalanine or tryptophan, so it likely reflects a read error. J is TRBJ2-1 and V is TRBV29-1; no clear D gene. The CDR3 extends over 15 amino acids. Trimming took 1 base from V and 2 from J, leaving 12 bases between them. CDR1 and CDR2 from the germline V gene are SQVTM and ANQGSEA. CDR3 region: CSVEGSHNTYNEQFL. In DNA, the CDR3 is TGCAGCGTTGAAGGTAGTCACAACACCTACAATGAGCAGTTCTTA.

As for this clonotype: This clone may be a read error of a much larger clone one base away. The CDR3 end shows no conserved phenylalanine or tryptophan, and so a read error is likely. The chain carries TRBV7-9 and TRBJ1-1; the D gene is possibly TRBD1 (5 bases). Trimming removed 5 bases at V and 4 bases at J, with 14 bases between. The CDR3 sequence is 14 residues long. Germline V CDR1 and CDR2: SEHNR, FQNEAQ (reference sequence). CDR3 loop: CASSPTGAPTEAFL. In DNA form, the CDR3 reads TGTGCCAGCAGCCCCACCGGGGCGCCCACTGAAGCTTTCTTA.